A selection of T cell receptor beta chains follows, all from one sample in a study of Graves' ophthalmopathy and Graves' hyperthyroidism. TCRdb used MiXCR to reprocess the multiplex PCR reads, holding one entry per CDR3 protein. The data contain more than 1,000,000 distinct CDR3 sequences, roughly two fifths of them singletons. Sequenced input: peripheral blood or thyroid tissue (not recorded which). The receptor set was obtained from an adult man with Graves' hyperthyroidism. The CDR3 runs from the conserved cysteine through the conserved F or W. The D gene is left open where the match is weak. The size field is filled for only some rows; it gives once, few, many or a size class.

cdr3_nt: TGTGCCAGCAGTGAAGCAGGCAGGTTGGGCACAGATACGCAGTATTTT; cdr3_aa: CASSEAGRLGTDTQYF; j_call: TRBJ2-3; clone_size: NA; d_call: NA; v_call: TRBV10-3
cdr3_nt: TGTGCCAGCAGTACCACCCGGACAGCACAAGAGACCCAGTACTTC; cdr3_aa: CASSTTRTAQETQYF; j_call: TRBJ2-5; clone_size: NA; d_call: NA; v_call: TRBV10-3
cdr3_nt: TGTGCCAGCAGCCTAACAGGGGCTGGGTCCTACGAGCAGTACTTC; cdr3_aa: CASSLTGAGSYEQYF; j_call: TRBJ2-7; clone_size: once; d_call: TRBD1; v_call: TRBV7-2
cdr3_nt: TGTGCCATCACCGATGGGCGGACTGAAGCTTTCTTT; cdr3_aa: CAITDGRTEAFF; j_call: TRBJ1-1; clone_size: many; d_call: NA; v_call: TRBV10-3
cdr3_nt: TGTGCCAGCAGCGTTAACATTTACGAGCAGTACTTC; cdr3_aa: CASSVNIYEQYF; j_call: TRBJ2-7; clone_size: many; d_call: NA; v_call: TRBV7-2
cdr3_nt: TGCGCCAGCAGCCAAGGAGGGGGGACAGCTAACTATGGCTACACCTTC; cdr3_aa: CASSQGGGTANYGYTF; j_call: TRBJ1-2; clone_size: few; d_call: TRBD1; v_call: TRBV4-3
cdr3_nt: TGTGCCATCAGTGCCCCAGGGGTACGAGAGACCCAGTACTTC; cdr3_aa: CAISAPGVRETQYF; j_call: TRBJ2-5; clone_size: many; d_call: NA; v_call: TRBV10-3
cdr3_nt: TGTGCCAGCAGTTACTCGGTGGGGGAAGACATTCAGCCCCAGCATTTT; cdr3_aa: CASSYSVGEDIQPQHF; j_call: TRBJ1-5; clone_size: NA; d_call: NA; v_call: TRBV2
cdr3_nt: TGTGCCAGCAGCCCCGGGGGACTAGCGGGAGTTCAGGAGACCCAGTACTTC; cdr3_aa: CASSPGGLAGVQETQYF; j_call: TRBJ2-5; clone_size: NA; d_call: TRBD2; v_call: TRBV7-3
cdr3_nt: TGTGCCACCAGCAGATTAGCACAGGGGTATAATTCACCCCTCCACTTT; cdr3_aa: CATSRLAQGYNSPLHF; j_call: TRBJ1-6; clone_size: NA; d_call: TRBD1; v_call: TRBV15
cdr3_nt: TGTGCCAGCAGCGAACCAGTCAAGGAGCTGTTTTTT; cdr3_aa: CASSEPVKELFF; j_call: TRBJ2-2; clone_size: many; d_call: NA; v_call: TRBV5-5
cdr3_nt: TGTGCCATCAGTGAAAAGGGACAGGGGAACACTGAAGCTTTCTTT; cdr3_aa: CAISEKGQGNTEAFF; j_call: TRBJ1-1; clone_size: NA; d_call: TRBD1; v_call: TRBV10-3
cdr3_nt: TGTGCCAGCTTACAGGGCGCTGGCGGCTACACCTTC; cdr3_aa: CASLQGAGGYTF; j_call: TRBJ1-2; clone_size: many; d_call: NA; v_call: TRBV12-3/TRBV12-4
cdr3_nt: TGTGCCAGCAGTGAAGCGAGACAGGGTTTCAACTATGGCTACACCTTC; cdr3_aa: CASSEARQGFNYGYTF; j_call: TRBJ1-2; clone_size: many; d_call: TRBD1; v_call: TRBV6-1
cdr3_nt: TGCGCCAGCAGCCAATTCAGTCGTCAGGGACGGGTTTACGAGCAGTACTTC; cdr3_aa: CASSQFSRQGRVYEQYF; j_call: TRBJ2-7; clone_size: few; d_call: NA; v_call: TRBV4-1
cdr3_nt: TGTGCCAGCAGTGGCCAGCGGGGGACTTTTTTGGAGACCCAGTACTTC; cdr3_aa: CASSGQRGTFLETQYF; j_call: TRBJ2-5; clone_size: many; d_call: TRBD2; v_call: TRBV2
cdr3_nt: TGCAGCGTTGAAGTCACCAGGGGGCCGAAAAGCTACACCTTC; cdr3_aa: CSVEVTRGPKSYTF; j_call: TRBJ1-2; clone_size: NA; d_call: TRBD1; v_call: TRBV29-1
cdr3_nt: TGCAGTGCTAGAGGGCTGCTAGCGGGAGCGGGTGAGCAGTACTTC; cdr3_aa: CSARGLLAGAGEQYF; j_call: TRBJ2-7; clone_size: many; d_call: TRBD2; v_call: TRBV20-1
cdr3_nt: TGTGCCATCAGTGCAGGTACTAGCTCTGGGGCCAACGTCCTGACTTTC; cdr3_aa: CAISAGTSSGANVLTF; j_call: TRBJ2-6; clone_size: NA; d_call: NA; v_call: TRBV10-3
cdr3_nt: TGTGCCAGCAGCTCCCCCGGACAGGAAGCTTTCTTT; cdr3_aa: CASSSPGQEAFF; j_call: TRBJ1-1; clone_size: many; d_call: NA; v_call: TRBV7-9
cdr3_nt: TGTGCCAGCAGCTCCCCCTTGACGGAGCAGTACTTC; cdr3_aa: CASSSPLTEQYF; j_call: TRBJ2-7; clone_size: NA; d_call: NA; v_call: TRBV28
cdr3_nt: TGTGCCAGCAGCTTAGTGGCCGCCACTGGCTCTGGAAACACCATATATTTT; cdr3_aa: CASSLVAATGSGNTIYF; j_call: TRBJ1-3; clone_size: few; d_call: NA; v_call: TRBV7-2
cdr3_nt: TGTGCCAGCAGCTTAGTGCTCGGGACTAGCGGGAGGCACCCCTACGAGCAGTACTTC; cdr3_aa: CASSLVLGTSGRHPYEQYF; j_call: TRBJ2-7; clone_size: few; d_call: TRBD2; v_call: TRBV7-8
cdr3_nt: TGTGCCAGCAGCACTACAGGGGAGAAGGCTGAGACCCAGTACTTC; cdr3_aa: CASSTTGEKAETQYF; j_call: TRBJ2-5; clone_size: NA; d_call: TRBD1; v_call: TRBV7-2
cdr3_nt: TGCGCCAGCAGCTTGGCCCTCGCGGGAGGGCCAGGGACCCAGTACTTC; cdr3_aa: CASSLALAGGPGTQYF; j_call: TRBJ2-5; clone_size: NA; d_call: TRBD2; v_call: TRBV5-1
cdr3_nt: TGCAGTGCTAGCCTAGAGGTGTTC; cdr3_aa: CSASLEVF; j_call: TRBJ2-1; clone_size: NA; d_call: NA; v_call: TRBV20-1
cdr3_nt: TGTGCCAGTAGTACCCAGGACAGGGGAGACAATCAGCCCCAGCATTTT; cdr3_aa: CASSTQDRGDNQPQHF; j_call: TRBJ1-5; clone_size: NA; d_call: TRBD1; v_call: TRBV19
cdr3_nt: TGTGCCAGCAGTTACATTGCGGCAGCGGGAGTCCCCTACGAGCAGTACTTC; cdr3_aa: CASSYIAAAGVPYEQYF; j_call: TRBJ2-7; clone_size: NA; d_call: TRBD2; v_call: TRBV6-5
cdr3_nt: TGTGCCACAGGGGCGAACGCGAACACCGGGGAGCTGTTTTTT; cdr3_aa: CATGANANTGELFF; j_call: TRBJ2-2; clone_size: NA; d_call: NA; v_call: TRBV28
cdr3_nt: TGCGCCAGCAGTATTAGCAACTACCTTCAAGAGACCCAGTACTTC; cdr3_aa: CASSISNYLQETQYF; j_call: TRBJ2-5; clone_size: NA; d_call: NA; v_call: TRBV10-2
cdr3_nt: TGCAGCGCCACAGACAGGAACTATGGCTACACCTTC; cdr3_aa: CSATDRNYGYTF; j_call: TRBJ1-2; clone_size: NA; d_call: NA; v_call: TRBV29-1
cdr3_nt: TGTGCCAGCAGCCAAGACCGGATACCTCCCCTCCACTTT; cdr3_aa: CASSQDRIPPLHF; j_call: TRBJ1-6; clone_size: many; d_call: NA; v_call: TRBV3-1
cdr3_nt: TGTGCCTCAAGAACAGGGATGTCAATCGCTGAAGCTTTCTTT; cdr3_aa: CASRTGMSIAEAFF; j_call: TRBJ1-1; clone_size: NA; d_call: NA; v_call: TRBV10-3
cdr3_nt: TGTGCCAGCAGCCTCCGGGACCTAACTAACTATGGCTACACCTTC; cdr3_aa: CASSLRDLTNYGYTF; j_call: TRBJ1-2; clone_size: NA; d_call: NA; v_call: TRBV5-8
cdr3_nt: TGCAGTGCTAGAGCCCCGCCGGGACAGGGGGCTGCCGAGCAGTACTTC; cdr3_aa: CSARAPPGQGAAEQYF; j_call: TRBJ2-7; clone_size: few; d_call: TRBD1; v_call: TRBV20-1
cdr3_nt: TGTGCCGGGATGCTAGCGGGGGCCTACGAGCAGTACTTC; cdr3_aa: CAGMLAGAYEQYF; j_call: TRBJ2-7; clone_size: many; d_call: TRBD2; v_call: TRBV7-9
cdr3_nt: TGTGCCAGCAAGGGGGGAGGGGGCGAGACCCAGTACTTC; cdr3_aa: CASKGGGGETQYF; j_call: TRBJ2-5; clone_size: many; d_call: NA; v_call: TRBV12-3/TRBV12-4
cdr3_nt: TGCAGTGCCAACGGACAGGGTAGCCCCTCCTACGAGCAGTACTTC; cdr3_aa: CSANGQGSPSYEQYF; j_call: TRBJ2-7; clone_size: NA; d_call: TRBD1; v_call: TRBV20-1
cdr3_nt: TGTGCCAGCAGTTATAGTACAAGAGAAGCTTTCTTT; cdr3_aa: CASSYSTREAFF; j_call: TRBJ1-1; clone_size: NA; d_call: NA; v_call: TRBV28
cdr3_nt: TGTGCCAGCAGCTTAGTCCACTACACCTTC; cdr3_aa: CASSLVHYTF; j_call: TRBJ1-2; clone_size: few; d_call: NA; v_call: TRBV7-9
cdr3_nt: TGTGCCAGCAGCCCCATGAATACCGGGACTAGCGGGAGGGCCGGGTCTGTGCAGTACTTC; cdr3_aa: CASSPMNTGTSGRAGSVQYF; j_call: TRBJ2-7; clone_size: NA; d_call: TRBD2; v_call: TRBV2
cdr3_nt: TGTGCCAGCAGTTTAGTTGGGCACCGTAGCGGGGAGCTGTTTTTT; cdr3_aa: CASSLVGHRSGELFF; j_call: TRBJ2-2; clone_size: NA; d_call: NA; v_call: TRBV12-3/TRBV12-4
cdr3_nt: TGCGCCAGCAGCCTCGGACAGGGGGTTGGCTACACCTTC; cdr3_aa: CASSLGQGVGYTF; j_call: TRBJ1-2; clone_size: many; d_call: TRBD1; v_call: TRBV5-1
cdr3_nt: TGTGCCAGCAGCACCGGGGGGGCCCAGTACTTC; cdr3_aa: CASSTGGAQYF; j_call: TRBJ2-5; clone_size: many; d_call: TRBD2; v_call: TRBV5-6
cdr3_nt: TGCAGTGCTAGGATGGTAAAGGGGAAAGCTTTCTTT; cdr3_aa: CSARMVKGKAFF; j_call: TRBJ1-1; clone_size: many; d_call: NA; v_call: TRBV20-1
cdr3_nt: TGTGCCAGCAGTTCCCGGGGAACGAGCTCTGGAAACACCATATATTTT; cdr3_aa: CASSSRGTSSGNTIYF; j_call: TRBJ1-3; clone_size: NA; d_call: NA; v_call: TRBV25-1
cdr3_nt: TGTGCCAGCATCGAAGGCTTAAACACCGGGGAGCTGTTTTTT; cdr3_aa: CASIEGLNTGELFF; j_call: TRBJ2-2; clone_size: NA; d_call: NA; v_call: TRBV2
cdr3_nt: TGTGCCAGCAGCGAAGGGAGGGCCGACGGGGCAAATGAAAAACTGTTTTTT; cdr3_aa: CASSEGRADGANEKLFF; j_call: TRBJ1-4; clone_size: few; d_call: NA; v_call: TRBV9
cdr3_nt: TGTGCCAGCAGTTTACACGCCGCGGCAAGAGAGACCCAGTACTTC; cdr3_aa: CASSLHAAARETQYF; j_call: TRBJ2-5; clone_size: many; d_call: NA; v_call: TRBV6-5
cdr3_nt: TGTGCCACCAGCAGGACAGGGGGTGGCACTGGAAACACCATATATTTT; cdr3_aa: CATSRTGGGTGNTIYF; j_call: TRBJ1-3; clone_size: NA; d_call: TRBD1; v_call: TRBV15
cdr3_nt: TGTGCCAGCAGCCGAAGCGCAGGGGTCCACTACGAGCAGTACTTC; cdr3_aa: CASSRSAGVHYEQYF; j_call: TRBJ2-7; clone_size: many; d_call: NA; v_call: TRBV7-6
cdr3_nt: TGTGCCAGCAGCGTAGGGGGGGACCCCGCCTACGAGCAGTACTTC; cdr3_aa: CASSVGGDPAYEQYF; j_call: TRBJ2-7; clone_size: many; d_call: NA; v_call: TRBV9